The rows below give T cell receptor beta chains drawn from one sample of a study of response to subunit inactivated influenza vaccine. TCRdb recomputed calls from the RT-PCR reads with MiXCR, one row per CDR3 protein. The table lists roughly 160,000 distinct CDR3 sequences, roughly a tenth of them singletons, with 9.5% to 15% in the top ten. Sequences were derived from non-naive T cells sorted from PBMCs, sampled roughly 45 days after vaccination. Receptors originate from a man between 45 and 60 years old who received an inactivated influenza vaccine. CDR3s include the opening cysteine and the closing phenylalanine or tryptophan. The D gene is left open where the match is weak. For some rows the clone size is stated as once, few or many, or as a class when expanded; others skip it.

many	TRBJ2-6	TRBV6-2/TRBV6-3	.	TGTGCCAGCAGTTACGAGGGTACTGGGGCCAACGTCCTGACTTTC	CASSYEGTGANVLTF
few	TRBJ2-2	TRBV5-1	TRBD1	TGCGCCAGCAGCGCCACAGGCAGGGGGCCCGGGGAGCTGTTTTTT	CASSATGRGPGELFF
few	TRBJ1-4	TRBV20-1	TRBD1	TGCAGTGCTACCGGGACAGGGGGTGAAAAACTGTTTTTT	CSATGTGGEKLFF
few	TRBJ1-3	TRBV10-3	.	TGTGCCACCTCCCTCTCGCAGAGGGACACCATATATTTT	CATSLSQRDTIYF
many	TRBJ2-2	TRBV20-1	.	TGCAGTGCTAGCGGGAGTCCCGAAAGGAGCACCGGGGAGCTGTTTTTT	CSASGSPERSTGELFF
.	TRBJ1-1	TRBV5-1	.	TGCGCCAGCAGCTGGCAGGGGAACACTGAAGCTTTCTTT	CASSWQGNTEAFF
few	TRBJ2-2	TRBV20-1	.	TGCAGTGCTAGAGATACGACAGCTAACACCGGGGAGCTGTTTTTT	CSARDTTANTGELFF
many	TRBJ2-1	TRBV6-2/TRBV6-3	TRBD2	TGTGCCAGCCCCGGTGGTCTAGCGGGAGGCTTCCGTTACAATGAGCAGTTCTTC	CASPGGLAGGFRYNEQFF
many	TRBJ2-1	TRBV12-3/TRBV12-4	TRBD2	TGTGCCAGCAGTTTATGGGGGACTAGCGGGGGTAGGGATGAGCAGTTCTTC	CASSLWGTSGGRDEQFF
.	TRBJ2-3	TRBV12-3/TRBV12-4	.	TGTGCCAGCAGTTTAAACGGGGCCACAGATACGCAGTATTTT	CASSLNGATDTQYF
few	TRBJ2-2	TRBV18	.	TGTGCCAGCTCACCACCACCGCCCGGGGAGCTGTTTTTT	CASSPPPPGELFF
few	TRBJ1-4	TRBV5-4	TRBD1	TGTGCCAGCAGCAGACAGGGTCCAGGGAATGAAAAACTGTTTTTT	CASSRQGPGNEKLFF
few	TRBJ2-3	TRBV9	.	TGTGCCAGCAGCGCGCAAAAGGGAGATACGCAGTATTTT	CASSAQKGDTQYF
many	TRBJ1-1	TRBV12-3/TRBV12-4	.	TGTGCCAGCAGTTTGGGCGGTACCCTTCACACTGAAGCTTTCTTT	CASSLGGTLHTEAFF
many	TRBJ2-1	TRBV14	.	TGTGCCAGCAGCCCCGTTGGGGGTAAGAGCTCCTACAATGAGCAGTTCTTC	CASSPVGGKSSYNEQFF
.	TRBJ2-3	TRBV11-3	.	TGTGCCAGCAGCCTAGGATGGAGCACAGATACGCAGTATTTT	CASSLGWSTDTQYF
.	TRBJ1-4	TRBV18	TRBD1	TGTGGCAGCTCACCAGGGGGAGAAGAAAAACTGTTTTTT	CGSSPGGEEKLFF
many	TRBJ2-7	TRBV12-3/TRBV12-4	TRBD1	TGTGCCAGCAGTTTAGGCCGACGAATGTTTGGGACAGGGCCACCAAGGAGCTCCTACGAGCAGTACTTC	CASSLGRRMFGTGPPRSSYEQYF
many	TRBJ2-1	TRBV4-3	.	TGCGCCAGCAGCCCCGGGCCCGCCTCCAATGAGCAGTTCTTC	CASSPGPASNEQFF
.	TRBJ2-7	TRBV27	.	TGTGCCAGCAGTCCTCCGGGGAATTTTGTCGAGCAGTACTTC	CASSPPGNFVEQYF